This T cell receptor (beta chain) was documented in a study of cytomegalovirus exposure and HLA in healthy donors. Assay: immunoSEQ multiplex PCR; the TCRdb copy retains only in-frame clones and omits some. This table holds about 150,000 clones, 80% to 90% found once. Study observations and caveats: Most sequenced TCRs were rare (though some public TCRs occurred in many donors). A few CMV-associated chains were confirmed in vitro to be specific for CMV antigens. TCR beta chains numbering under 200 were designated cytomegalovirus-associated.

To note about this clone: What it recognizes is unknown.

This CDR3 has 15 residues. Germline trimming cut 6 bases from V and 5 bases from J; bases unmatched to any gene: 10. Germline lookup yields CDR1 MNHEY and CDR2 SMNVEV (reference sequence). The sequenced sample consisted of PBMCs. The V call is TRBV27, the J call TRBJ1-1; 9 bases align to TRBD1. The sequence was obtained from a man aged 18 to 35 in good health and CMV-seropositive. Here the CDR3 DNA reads TGTGCCAGCAGGACTCGGGACAGGGCAGAGACTGAAGCTTTCTTT. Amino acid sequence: CASRTRDRAETEAFF.